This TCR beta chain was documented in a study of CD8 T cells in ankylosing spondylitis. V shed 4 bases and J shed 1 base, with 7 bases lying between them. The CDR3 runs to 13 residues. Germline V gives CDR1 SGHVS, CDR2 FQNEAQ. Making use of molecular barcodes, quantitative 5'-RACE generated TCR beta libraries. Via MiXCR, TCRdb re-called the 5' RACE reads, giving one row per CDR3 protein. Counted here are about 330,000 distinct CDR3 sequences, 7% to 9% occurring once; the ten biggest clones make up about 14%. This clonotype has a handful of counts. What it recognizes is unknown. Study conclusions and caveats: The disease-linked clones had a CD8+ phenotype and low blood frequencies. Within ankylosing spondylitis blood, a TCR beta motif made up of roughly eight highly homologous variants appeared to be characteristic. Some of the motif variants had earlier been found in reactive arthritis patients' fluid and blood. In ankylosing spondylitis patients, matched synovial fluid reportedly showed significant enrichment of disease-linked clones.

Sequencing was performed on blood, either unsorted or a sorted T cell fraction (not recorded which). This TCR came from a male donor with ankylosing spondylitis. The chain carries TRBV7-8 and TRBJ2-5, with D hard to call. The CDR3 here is CASSWALQETQYF. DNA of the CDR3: TGTGCCAGCAGCTGGGCCCTCCAAGAGACCCAGTACTTC.